The 16 T cell receptor beta chains reported below all come from one sample, sequenced in a study of cytotoxic CD8 clonotypes in ibrutinib-treated CLL. Repertoires were generated with immunoSEQ multiplex PCR, while TCRdb's copy carries only in-frame clones and drops some. The sample consists of about 60,000 clones, roughly 49% of them appearing once. Sequences were derived from PBMCs, sampled at disease progression, from a patient treated with ibrutinib. The receptor set was obtained from a human donor with chronic lymphocytic leukemia.

This rearrangement joins TRBV19 to TRBJ2-7, with 8 bases matching TRBD2. Germline values: CDR1 LNHDA, CDR2 SQIVND (reference sequence). The CDR3 loop spans 14 amino acids. V shed 4 bases, J shed 7 bases, and the junction held 9 bases outside the gene matches. CDR3 sequence (DNA): TGTGCCAGTAGTAGTACCCAGGGACTAGGGGAGCAGTACTTC. As protein: CASSSTQGLGEQYF.

The chain joins TRBV29-1 to TRBJ1-4; no clear D. The length of the CDR3 is 13 residues. Germline V lookup: CDR1 SQVTM, CDR2 ANQGSEA. V shed 2 bases and J shed 7 bases, with 11 bases lying between them. CDR3 sequence: CSVEKGRGEKLFF. The CDR3, as DNA: TGCAGCGTTGAAAAGGGCAGAGGTGAAAAACTGTTTTTT.

The V call is TRBV13, the J call TRBJ1-6; D is undetermined. There are 12 residues in the CDR3. Trimming pared 5 bases from V and 13 bases from J, leaving 12 bases between. The V gene's germline CDR1 is PRHDT and CDR2 FYEKMQ (reference sequence). The CDR3 region is CASSPTASPLHF. The CDR3 nucleotides read TGTGCCAGCAGCCCGACCGCGTCGCCCCTCCACTTT.

This clone was counted between two and nine times. This chain uses TRBV9 with TRBJ2-3; no clear D gene. The V gene's germline CDR1 is SGDLS and CDR2 YYNGEE. The ends were cut back, 3 bases at V and 8 bases at J, with 7 bases in the middle. The CDR3 spans 11 residues. The CDR3 DNA reads as TGTGCCAGCAGCGATCACGGTACGCAGTATTTT. As protein: CASSDHGTQYF.

CDR3 in DNA: TGTGCCAGCAGTCCGGGGGGTGGCTACGAGCAGTACTTC. It codes for CASSPGGGYEQYF. The chain employs TRBV27 and TRBJ2-7; 7 nucleotides match TRBD2. The germline V gene has CDR1 MNHEY and CDR2 SMNVEV (reference sequence). The CDR3 spans 13 residues. Unmatched junction bases numbered 4, after V lost 5 bases and J lost 3 bases.

The sample holds one count of this clone. The chain links TRBV5-6 to TRBJ2-2; D may be TRBD1 (6 bases). Per the germline V gene, CDR1 is SGHDT and CDR2 is YYEEEE. Trimming left V 1 base short and J 0 bases short, with 13 bases between. The CDR3 spans 17 residues. CDR3 in DNA: TGTGCCAGCAGCTTGCTTGGACAGCACGCGAACACCGGGGAGCTGTTTTTT. Translated: CASSLLGQHANTGELFF.

This clone was observed a few times. The rearrangement joins TRBV6-1 to TRBJ2-7, with 10 bases aligning to TRBD1. Germline CDR1 is MNHNS and CDR2 is SASEGT. The CDR3 is made up of 14 amino acids. Trimming removed 4 bases from V and 4 bases from J; junction bases left unmatched: 4. CDR3 bases: TGTGCCAGCAGTGGTGGACAGGGGGGATACGAGCAGTACTTC. Translated: CASSGGQGGYEQYF.

A single count supports this clone. This chain uses TRBV18 with TRBJ2-7; 8 bases are a match to TRBD2. The germline gives CDR1 KGHSH, CDR2 LQKENI. The junction had 7 bases not matched to a gene; V was cut back by 2 bases and J by 4 bases. This CDR3 contains 15 residues. The CDR3 protein is CASSPAGGGGYEQYF. The CDR3 coding sequence is TGTGCCAGCTCACCAGCGGGGGGAGGCGGGTACGAGCAGTACTTC. Variable domain in full (rest from reference TRBV18 and TRBJ2-7): NAGVMQNPRHLVRRRGQEARLRCSPMKGHSHVYWYRQLPEEGLKFMVYLQKENIIDESGMPKERFSAEFPKEGPSILRIQQVVRGDSAAYFCASSPAGGGGYEQYFGPGTRLTVT.

This clone was seen a few times. This chain joins TRBV25-1 and TRBJ2-2; TRBD2 matches at 10 bases. V dropped 4 bases and J dropped 3; count of bases not matched to a gene: 2. Per germline, CDR1 MGHDK and CDR2 SYGVNS. The CDR3 runs 15 residues. The CDR3 here is CASSALAGYTGELFF. DNA of the CDR3: TGTGCCAGCAGTGCACTAGCGGGATACACCGGGGAGCTGTTTTTT.

This clone came up a few times. The chain's CDR3 is CASRPSAGYEQYF. The CDR3 region has the DNA TGTGCCAGCAGGCCTAGCGCGGGCTACGAGCAGTACTTC. The chain has TRBV7-9 and TRBJ2-7, with D possibly TRBD2 on 6 matching bases. The CDR3 is 13 amino acids. Per germline, CDR1 SEHNR and CDR2 FQNEAQ (reference sequence). The germline V and J ends were trimmed by 6 bases and 3 bases, with 12 bases remaining between them.

The chain couples TRBV6-5 to TRBJ2-7; a weak D match, TRBD2 (6 bases). Germline CDR1 MNHEY, CDR2 SVGAGI. The CDR3 spans 14 residues. V lost 5 bases to trimming and J lost 4 bases, with 15 bases between them. The CDR3 sequence: CASSPGPGGYEQYF. CDR3 DNA sequence: TGTGCCAGCAGTCCCGGCCCCGGAGGGTACGAGCAGTACTTC.

The CDR3 DNA reads as TGTGCCAGCAGTTGGGGACAGTACGATCAGCCCCAGCATTTT. Amino acid sequence: CASSWGQYDQPQHF. The chain carries TRBV28 and TRBJ1-5; 7 bases are a match to TRBD1. The CDR3 contains 14 residues. Germline CDR1 is MDHEN and CDR2 is SYDVKM. V was clipped by 4 bases and J by 5 bases; unmatched bases: 5.

The chain carries TRBV7-9 and TRBJ2-7; no reliable D call. V lost 7 bases, J lost 2 bases, and 6 bases lay in between. Per the germline V gene, CDR1 is SEHNR and CDR2 is FQNEAQ (reference sequence). This CDR3 spans 11 amino acids. Written as DNA, the CDR3 is TGTGCCAGCAAGAGCACCTACGAGCAGTACTTC. Translating gives CASKSTYEQYF.

CDR3 loop: CASSETWGGYTRQFF. CDR3 in DNA: TGTGCCAGCAGCGAAACCTGGGGCGGGTACACTCGGCAGTTCTTC. The V gene is TRBV2, the J gene TRBJ2-1; D tentatively reads TRBD1 or TRBD2 (5 bases each). The V end lost 6 bases, the J end lost 12 bases, and 24 bases lay between the germline ends. This CDR3 has 15 amino acids. Germline V gives CDR1 SNHLY, CDR2 FYNNEI. The whole variable domain, filled in from reference TRBV2 and TRBJ2-1, reads EPEVTQTPSHQVTQMGQEVILRCVPISNHLYFYWYRQILGQKVEFLVSFYNNEISEKSEIFDDQFSVERPDGSNFTLKIRSTKLEDSAMYFCASSETWGGYTRQFFGPGTRLTVL.

The chain joins TRBV18 to TRBJ2-5; D uncertain. Germline loops: CDR1 KGHSH, CDR2 LQKENI. The CDR3 spans 13 residues. Between the trimmed V and J ends, which lost 0 bases and 5 bases, there was a span of 7 bases. CDR3 in DNA: TGTGCCAGCTCACCACCAACTTCGGAGACCCAGTACTTC. Amino acids: CASSPPTSETQYF. Together with reference TRBV18 and TRBJ2-5, the CDR3 gives the full variable domain: NAGVMQNPRHLVRRRGQEARLRCSPMKGHSHVYWYRQLPEEGLKFMVYLQKENIIDESGMPKERFSAEFPKEGPSILRIQQVVRGDSAAYFCASSPPTSETQYFGPGTRLLVL.

The sample holds a few counts of this clone. The chain is built from TRBV2 and TRBJ1-1, with TRBD1 as a possible D gene (6 bases). This CDR3 has 13 amino acids. V lost 6 bases, J lost 5 bases, and 13 bases lay in between. The germline V gene has CDR1 SNHLY and CDR2 FYNNEI. The CDR3 DNA reads as TGTGCCAGCAGGTGGGGGGCGAGGACTGAAGCTTTCTTT. This codes for CASRWGARTEAFF.